The 13 T cell receptor beta chains given below trace back to one sample, sequenced in a study of T cell repertoires in cytomegalovirus infection. No antigen has been assigned to these receptors. TCRdb reanalysed the reads using MiXCR and keeps one entry per CDR3 protein. The sample shows about 830,000 distinct CDR3 sequences, around a third of them seen only once. This sample comprised cultured CD8+ T cells from PBMCs, obtained from culture after CMV antigen stimulation. Receptors were obtained from a human donor in good health (CMV status not recorded). Some clones in this sample may be carry-over from other donors' samples.

This clonotype has just a few counts. The CDR3 protein is CASSYVSGDQETQYF. In DNA form, the CDR3 reads TGTGCCAGCAGTTACGTGAGCGGGGATCAAGAGACCCAGTACTTC. V is TRBV6-6 and J is TRBJ2-5, with 7 bases aligning to TRBD2. Germline trimming cut 2 bases from V and 2 bases from J; bases unmatched to any gene: 5. CDR1 MNHNY and CDR2 SVGAGI come from the germline V gene (reference sequence). The CDR3 is 15 residues long.

The V and J genes are TRBV7-9 and TRBJ1-2; D uncertain. The CDR3 runs 13 residues. V shed 0 bases and J shed 10 bases, with 12 bases lying between them. Germline V gene lookup returns CDR1 SEHNR and CDR2 FQNEAQ (reference sequence). CDR3 sequence: CASSLANRLDYTF. In DNA, the CDR3 is TGTGCCAGCAGCTTAGCGAACCGGTTGGACTACACCTTC.

At least ten counts were recorded for this clonotype. The chain couples TRBV7-8 to TRBJ1-2, with TRBD1 identical over 7 bases. Trimming cost V 0 bases and J 2 bases; bases outside gene matches: 6. CDR3 size: 16 residues. Germline V CDR1 and CDR2: SGHVS, FQNEAQ. The chain's CDR3 is CASSLAPGTENYGYTF. DNA of the CDR3: TGTGCCAGCAGCTTAGCCCCCGGGACAGAGAACTATGGCTACACCTTC.

Remarks on this clonotype: Germline is not matched at one junction end, which may reflect a read error. This chain joins TRBV7-6 and TRBJ2-1; D is possibly TRBD2 (7 bases). The CDR3 covers 17 residues. Germline V lookup: CDR1 SGHVS, CDR2 FNYEAQ. The CDR3 DNA follows: TGCGCCAGCAGCCCGAGGGGGGGTTCTCCCTCCTACAATGAGCAGTTCTTC. Translated, it gives CASSPRGGSPSYNEQFF. The variable domain in full, completed from reference TRBV7-6 and TRBJ2-1, reads GAGVSQSPRYKVTKRGQDVALRCDPISGHVSLYWYRQALGQGPEFLTYFNYEAQQDKSGLPNDRFSAERPEGSISTLTIQRTEQRDSAMYRCASSPRGGSPSYNEQFFGPGTRLTVL.

V gene TRBV20-1 combines with J gene TRBJ2-7; 7 nucleotides agree with TRBD2. Germline CDR1 is DFQATT and CDR2 is SNEGSKA (reference sequence). This CDR3 is 13 amino acids long. Losses at the gene ends were 2 bases for V and 2 bases for J; bases not matched to a gene: 3. The CDR3 loop is CSARWRGTYEQYV. The CDR3 nucleotides are TGCAGTGCTAGATGGCGGGGGACCTACGAGCAGTACGTC.

The V gene is TRBV4-3, the J gene TRBJ1-4, with D perhaps matching TRBD1 (6 bases). Trimming cost V 1 base and J 8 bases, with 14 bases left between them. Germline lookup yields CDR1 LGHNA and CDR2 YSLEER. The CDR3 totals 15 residues. The CDR3 here is CASSQGTDLWEKLFF. DNA for the CDR3: TGCGCCAGCAGCCAAGGGACAGACCTTTGGGAAAAACTGTTTTTT.

About this clonotype: With a much larger clone just one base away, this may be a read error. This chain connects TRBV7-6 to TRBJ2-1; the D gene is possibly TRBD2 (5 bases). Germline loops: CDR1 SGHVS, CDR2 FNYEAQ. Trimming left V 0 bases short and J 3 bases short, with 12 bases between. This CDR3 has 16 amino acids. The DNA for the CDR3 is TGTGCCAGCAGCTTAGCGGGAGCACCTCTCTACAATGAGCAGTTCTTC. Encoded protein: CASSLAGAPLYNEQFF.

The J gene is TRBJ1-2, the V gene TRBV7-8; TRBD1 aligns across 9 bases. Trimming cost V 0 bases and J 7 bases; bases outside gene matches: 6. This CDR3 contains 15 residues. CDR1 SGHVS and CDR2 FQNEAQ come from the germline V gene. The CDR3 reads CASSLARTGASGYTF. CDR3 nucleotide sequence: TGTGCCAGCAGCTTAGCTCGGACAGGGGCAAGTGGCTACACCTTC.

The sample holds many counts of this clonotype. The chain employs TRBV6-5 and TRBJ2-1, with D possibly TRBD1 on 6 matching bases. The ends were cut back, 2 bases at V and 2 bases at J, with 7 bases in the middle. The CDR3 runs to 14 residues. Germline V gene data show CDR1 as MNHEY and CDR2 as SVGAGI. CDR3 in DNA: TGTGCCAGCAGTTACGGGGGCGCCTACAATGAGCAGTTCTTC. Translating it yields CASSYGGAYNEQFF.

The rearrangement links TRBV19 to TRBJ2-1; 8 bases align to TRBD2. The CDR3 length is 16 residues. Per germline, CDR1 LNHDA and CDR2 SQIVND (reference sequence). J was trimmed by 5 bases and V by 5 bases; bases with no gene match: 11. CDR3 sequence (DNA): TGTGCCAGTAGTTACGGACTAGCATATAGGGACAATGAGCAGTTCTTC. Its protein product is CASSYGLAYRDNEQFF.

This clonotype has at least ten counts. V is TRBV7-8 and J is TRBJ1-1; no clear D. Deletions cut 0 bases from V and 3 bases from J, with 11 bases between. Germline CDR1 reads SGHVS; CDR2 reads FQNEAQ. The CDR3 is 15 residues long. This CDR3 is CASSLAWAGYTEAFF. The CDR3 DNA is TGTGCCAGCAGCTTAGCCTGGGCTGGGTACACTGAAGCTTTCTTT.

The chain links TRBV28 to TRBJ2-5, with 10 bases lining up with TRBD2. The trim removed 3 bases at V and 1 base at J, leaving 11 bases unmatched. Per germline, CDR1 MDHEN and CDR2 SYDVKM. The CDR3 runs to 18 residues. The CDR3 region has the DNA TGTGCCAGCAGTTTTAACCCTTGGGCTAGCGGGGGCCAAGAGACCCAGTACTTC. As protein: CASSFNPWASGGQETQYF.

This sequence joins TRBV11-2 and TRBJ2-1; D is unresolved. Trimming cost V 3 bases and J 3 bases, with 9 bases left between them. Germline-derived CDR1 and CDR2 are SGHAT and FQNNGV. The CDR3 has 14 residues. CDR3 DNA sequence: TGTGCCAGCAGCTTCTTGGACGACTACAATGAGCAGTTCTTC. Protein sequence: CASSFLDDYNEQFF.